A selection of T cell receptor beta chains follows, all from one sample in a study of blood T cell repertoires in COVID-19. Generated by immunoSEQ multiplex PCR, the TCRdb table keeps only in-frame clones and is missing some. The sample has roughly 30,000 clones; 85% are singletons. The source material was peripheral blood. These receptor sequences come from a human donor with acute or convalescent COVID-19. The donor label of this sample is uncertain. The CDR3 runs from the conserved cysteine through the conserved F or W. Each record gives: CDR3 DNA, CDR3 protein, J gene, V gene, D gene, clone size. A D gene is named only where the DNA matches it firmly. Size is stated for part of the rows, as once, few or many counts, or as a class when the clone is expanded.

TGTGCCAGCAGTCCCAGTCCTACTAGGGAGACCCAGTACTTC	CASSPSPTRETQYF	TRBJ2-5	TRBV28	-	-
TGTGCCAGCAGCTTACAGGGGTTCACTGAAGCTTTCTTT	CASSLQGFTEAFF	TRBJ1-1	TRBV13	-	-
TGTGCCAGCAGCGTAGGAGCCAGCGGGAGGGCCCAGGGGGTAGAGACCCAGTACTTC	CASSVGASGRAQGVETQYF	TRBJ2-5	TRBV9	TRBD2	-
TGTGCCAGCAGCCGCGGACAGGGCACGTTTCCTTATGGCTACACCTTC	CASSRGQGTFPYGYTF	TRBJ1-2	TRBV14	TRBD1	-
TGTGCCAGCAGCTCCCCCGCCCTCGGCGAGCAGTACTTC	CASSSPALGEQYF	TRBJ2-7	TRBV7-2	-	-
TGTGCCAGCTCACCAATGAATCCCAGGGGCTCTGGGGCCAACGTCCTGACTTTC	CASSPMNPRGSGANVLTF	TRBJ2-6	TRBV18	-	-
TGTGCCAGCAACTCACAGGGAAGCTCCTACGAGCAGTACTTC	CASNSQGSSYEQYF	TRBJ2-7	TRBV7-9	-	once
TGTGCCAGCAATAGGGGGTTATTGAACACTGAAGCTTTCTTT	CASNRGLLNTEAFF	TRBJ1-1	TRBV6-6	-	few
TGCAGTGCTAGTCCTAGGGGGACCTCTGGCTACACCTTC	CSASPRGTSGYTF	TRBJ1-2	TRBV20-1	-	-
TGTGCCAGTAGCAACGCGGGGGGTGGGCGTTCACCCCTCCACTTT	CASSNAGGGRSPLHF	TRBJ1-6	TRBV19	-	-
TGTGCCAGCAGCTCCCCCCCGGGACTAGAGAGGGACGAGCAGTACTTC	CASSSPPGLERDEQYF	TRBJ2-7	TRBV6-2/TRBV6-3	TRBD2	-
TGTGCCAGTAGTAGAACAGGTGTAAACAATCAGCCCCAGCATTTT	CASSRTGVNNQPQHF	TRBJ1-5	TRBV19	-	-
TGTGCCAGCAGTCCAAGCGGGGGGACGGGTGAGCAGTTCTTC	CASSPSGGTGEQFF	TRBJ2-1	TRBV7-3	TRBD2	-
TGTGCCTGGAGCGACAGGGGCAATGAGCAGTTCTTC	CAWSDRGNEQFF	TRBJ2-1	TRBV30	TRBD1	-
TGTGCCAGTAGTGCCCGCACAGGCTCCTATAATTCACCCCTCCACTTT	CASSARTGSYNSPLHF	TRBJ1-6	TRBV19	-	-
TGTGCCAGCAGCCCAGGGGGAGCTAATGAAAAACTGTTTTTT	CASSPGGANEKLFF	TRBJ1-4	TRBV9	TRBD1	-
TGTGCCAGCAGTCTATTAGATACCTATGGCTACACCTTC	CASSLLDTYGYTF	TRBJ1-2	TRBV2	-	-
TGTGCCAGTAGTATGGTCCGGGGGAACACTGAAGCTTTCTTT	CASSMVRGNTEAFF	TRBJ1-1	TRBV19	-	-
TGTGCCAGCAGCCAAGGGCTAGCGGGGGGCGGAGAGACCCAGTACTTC	CASSQGLAGGGETQYF	TRBJ2-5	TRBV3-1/TRBV3-2	TRBD2	few
TGTGCCAGCTCGCTACCGACAGGGGAGAACTATGGCTACACCTTC	CASSLPTGENYGYTF	TRBJ1-2	TRBV18	TRBD1	-
TGTGCCAGCAGCCAGAGGAATGAAAAACTGTTTTTT	CASSQRNEKLFF	TRBJ1-4	TRBV2	-	-
TGTGCCAGCAGTACAGCGGGGTTACCCACAGATACGCAGTATTTT	CASSTAGLPTDTQYF	TRBJ2-3	TRBV2	TRBD2	-
TGTGCCAGCAGCTCCCTCGGCGGGGGGGCAGACAATGAGCAGTTCTTC	CASSSLGGGADNEQFF	TRBJ2-1	TRBV9	TRBD2	-